The 19 T cell receptor beta chains below were found in one sample sequenced in a study of cytomegalovirus exposure and HLA in healthy donors. This PCR relied on a set of 60 Vbeta primers and 13 Jbeta primers. Some clones are missing from TCRdb's copy, which holds only in-frame ones; the method was immunoSEQ multiplex PCR. The top ten hold less than 2.5% of the sample, which has around 160,000 clones, 60% to 80% seen once. Sequencing used PBMCs. Every receptor here comes from a man aged 50-60 years in good health and CMV-seropositive.

The chain has TRBV5-1 and TRBJ1-6, with D unresolved. Trimming stripped 4 bases from V and 6 bases from J, with 14 bases between. Germline V gives CDR1 SGHRS, CDR2 YFSETQ. This CDR3 is built from 15 residues. CDR3 nucleotide sequence: TGCGCCAGCAGCCTCACGACGACGGGTAATTCACCCCTCCACTTT. This gives the protein CASSLTTTGNSPLHF.

This chain connects TRBV6-1 to TRBJ2-3, with TRBD1 matching 7 bases. The V gene's germline CDR1 is MNHNS and CDR2 SASEGT. This CDR3 spans 15 amino acids. The trim removed 6 bases at V and 4 bases at J, leaving 10 bases unmatched. CDR3 sequence (DNA): TGTGCCAGCAGAAATGAGGCAGGGGGAGCAGATACGCAGTATTTT. Translated: CASRNEAGGADTQYF.

The sample holds one count of this clone. V usage is TRBV5-1 and J usage is TRBJ2-7, with 10 bases lining up with TRBD1. CDR1 is SGHRS, CDR2 YFSETQ, per germline. The CDR3 has 14 residues. With 5 bases clipped from V and 7 bases from J, the junction kept 9 bases outside the gene matches. CDR3 residues: CASSSGQGVWEQYF. The CDR3 coding sequence is TGCGCCAGCAGTTCTGGACAGGGGGTGTGGGAGCAGTACTTC.

This chain links TRBV4-1 with TRBJ1-5; a weak D match, TRBD1 (5 bases). The V end lost 0 bases, the J end lost 6 bases, and 18 bases lay between the germline ends. This CDR3 is built from 17 residues. Germline values: CDR1 MGHRA, CDR2 YSYEKL. CDR3 residues: CASSQEVSGVLVQPQHF. The CDR3 DNA reads as TGCGCCAGCAGCCAAGAAGTTTCGGGGGTTCTGGTTCAGCCCCAGCATTTT.

This chain connects TRBV19 to TRBJ1-5; TRBD1 agrees at 7 bases. Germline V gives CDR1 LNHDA, CDR2 SQIVND (reference sequence). This CDR3 spans 15 amino acids. Trimming at V came to 7 bases and at J to 0 bases, leaving 6 bases not matched to a gene. CDR3 nucleotides: TGTGCCAGTATACGACAGGGACTTAGCAATCAGCCCCAGCATTTT. Translating gives CASIRQGLSNQPQHF. The full variable domain, its missing parts supplied by reference TRBV19 and TRBJ1-5, is DGGITQSPKYLFRKEGQNVTLSCEQNLNHDAMYWYRQDPGQGLRLIYYSQIVNDFQKGDIAEGYSVSREKKESFPLTVTSAQKNPTAFYLCASIRQGLSNQPQHFGDGTRLSIL.

The J gene is TRBJ1-4, the V gene TRBV18; possibly TRBD1 for D (6 bases). V was shortened by 0 bases and J by 8 bases, with 13 bases between the two germline ends. Germline CDR1 reads KGHSH; CDR2 reads LQKENI. The CDR3 is 15 residues long. The CDR3 nucleotides are TGTGCCAGCTCACCACCGATGGCAGGGGACGAAAAACTGTTTTTT. As protein: CASSPPMAGDEKLFF.

V usage is TRBV5-1 and J usage is TRBJ2-2; D is ambiguous. V was shortened by 0 bases and J by 2 bases, with 5 bases between the two germline ends. The CDR3 totals 14 residues. Germline CDR1 reads SGHRS; CDR2 reads YFSETQ. The CDR3 DNA follows: TGCGCCAGCAGCTTGGACTTCAACACCGGGGAGCTGTTTTTT. Its translation is CASSLDFNTGELFF.

The chain recombines TRBV5-4 with TRBJ2-2; 12 positions agree with TRBD2. CDR3 length: 19 residues. The V gene end was trimmed by 0 bases and the J gene end by 0 bases; junction bases not matched to a gene: 6. Per the germline V gene, CDR1 is SGHNT and CDR2 is YYREEE (reference sequence). CDR3: CASSLEGLAGSPNTGELFF. The CDR3 nucleotides are TGTGCCAGCAGCTTGGAAGGACTAGCGGGGTCCCCGAACACCGGGGAGCTGTTTTTT.

V usage is TRBV11-3 and J usage is TRBJ2-7; TRBD1 matches at 7 bases. The junction had 10 bases not matched to a gene; V was cut back by 5 bases and J by 3 bases. This CDR3 is 15 amino acids long. Germline CDR1 is SGHNT and CDR2 is YENEEA. As DNA, the CDR3 is TGTGCCAGCAGCCGAAATTTCGGGACAGTCTACGAGCAGTACTTC. Translating it yields CASSRNFGTVYEQYF. Complete variable domain (other parts from reference TRBV11-3 and TRBJ2-7): EAGVVQSPRYKIIEKKQPVAFWCNPISGHNTLYWYLQNLGQGPELLIRYENEEAVDDSQLPKDRFSAERLKGVDSTLKIQPAELGDSAVYLCASSRNFGTVYEQYFGPGTRLTVT.

This clone appeared a single time. The rearrangement uses TRBV6-4 and TRBJ2-5, with 8 nucleotides matching TRBD1. The CDR3 runs to 14 residues. Unmatched junction bases numbered 8, after V lost 9 bases and J lost 2 bases. Germline V gene sequence: CDR1 MRHNA, CDR2 SNTAGT. DNA of the CDR3: TGTGCCAGAAAAGGGACAGGTTGGCAAGAGACCCAGTACTTC. It codes for CARKGTGWQETQYF.

V and J are TRBV7-8 and TRBJ2-2, with D possibly matching TRBD1 (5 bases). Germline lookup yields CDR1 SGHVS and CDR2 FQNEAQ. Between the trimmed V and J ends, which lost 2 bases and 4 bases, there was a span of 23 bases. The CDR3 has 19 amino acids. Here the CDR3 DNA reads TGTGCCAGCAGCTTATTCCCGACAGTAGGGGCTGGGGCCACCGGGGAGCTGTTTTTT. Amino acids: CASSLFPTVGAGATGELFF.

V gene TRBV5-4 combines with J gene TRBJ2-2; TRBD2 is a possible D gene (5 bases). The CDR3 totals 15 residues. Trimming took off 4 bases at V and 2 bases at J, with 12 bases between the two ends. CDR1 SGHNT and CDR2 YYREEE come from the germline V gene (reference sequence). The CDR3 sequence: CASSRPGFNTGELFF. The CDR3 DNA is TGTGCCAGCAGCCGGCCGGGGTTTAACACCGGGGAGCTGTTTTTT. The full variable domain, in which reference TRBV5-4 and TRBJ2-2 provide the parts outside the CDR3, is ETGVTQSPTHLIKTRGQQVTLRCSSQSGHNTVSWYQQALGQGPQFIFQYYREEENGRGNFPPRFSGLQFPNYSSELNVNALELDDSALYLCASSRPGFNTGELFFGEGSRLTVL.

The V call is TRBV7-9, the J call TRBJ2-2, with 7 nucleotides matching TRBD1. Germline loops: CDR1 SEHNR, CDR2 FQNEAQ (reference sequence). V shed 6 bases and J 5 bases; nucleotides not matched to a gene: 9. This CDR3 comprises 15 residues. This chain's CDR3 is CASSLRQGQTGELFF. The CDR3, as DNA: TGTGCCAGCAGTCTCCGACAGGGTCAAACCGGGGAGCTGTTTTTT.

The rearrangement links TRBV7-4 to TRBJ1-5, with 7 bases aligning to TRBD1. CDR3 length: 18 residues. Trimming took 5 bases from V and 0 from J; bases not matched to a gene: 13. CDR1 and CDR2 (germline): SGHVT, SQSDAQ. The CDR3 region is CASSRGDRPFYSNQPQHF. The DNA for the CDR3 is TGTGCCAGCAGCCGTGGGGACAGACCTTTCTATAGCAATCAGCCCCAGCATTTT.

This clone turned up a few times. This rearrangement joins TRBV10-3 to TRBJ2-1, with D tentatively TRBD2 (6 bases). This CDR3 is built from 15 residues. The germline V and J ends were trimmed by 2 bases and 5 bases, with 13 bases remaining between them. Germline V lookup: CDR1 ENHRY, CDR2 SYGVKD. The CDR3 loop reads CAISETAGRHNEQFF. The CDR3 nucleotides read TGTGCCATCAGTGAGACCGCGGGGCGACACAATGAGCAGTTCTTC.

The chain combines TRBV19 with TRBJ1-6; D not certain. The V end lost 1 base, the J end lost 5 bases, and 12 bases lay between the germline ends. The V gene's germline CDR1 is LNHDA and CDR2 SQIVND (reference sequence). The CDR3 is 16 amino acids. The CDR3 DNA reads TGTGCCAGTAGTATAGTGAGGGCGGGGAATAATTCACCCCTCCACTTT. This codes for CASSIVRAGNNSPLHF. Full variable domain (remainder filled in from reference TRBV19 and TRBJ1-6): DGGITQSPKYLFRKEGQNVTLSCEQNLNHDAMYWYRQDPGQGLRLIYYSQIVNDFQKGDIAEGYSVSREKKESFPLTVTSAQKNPTAFYLCASSIVRAGNNSPLHFGNGTRLTVT.

The chain uses TRBV10-2 and TRBJ2-1, with TRBD2 matching 15 bases. J was trimmed by 2 bases and V by 7 bases; bases with no gene match: 12. The CDR3 is made up of 19 amino acids. The V gene's germline CDR1 is WSHSY and CDR2 SAAADI. CDR3 coding DNA: TGCGCCAGCACCACCCCGGGGACTAGCGGGGGGCAGCCCTACAATGAGCAGTTCTTC. Encoded protein: CASTTPGTSGGQPYNEQFF.

V usage is TRBV5-6 and J usage is TRBJ1-4; TRBD1 agrees at 8 bases. V shed 0 bases, J shed 4 bases, and the junction held 8 bases outside the gene matches. This CDR3 is 17 amino acids long. Germline values: CDR1 SGHDT, CDR2 YYEEEE. The CDR3 sequence: CASSLAVGTGYNEKLFF. Here the CDR3 DNA reads TGTGCCAGCAGCTTGGCGGTCGGGACAGGCTATAATGAAAAACTGTTTTTT.

This clone occurred a few times. This sequence joins TRBV28 and TRBJ1-2; 10 nucleotides align to TRBD1. Looked up from germline, CDR1 is MDHEN and CDR2 is SYDVKM. This CDR3 contains 14 residues. The V segment lost 2 bases and the J segment 7 bases; nucleotides outside the gene matches: 4. CDR3: CASSLLDRGGGYTF. CDR3 bases: TGTGCCAGCAGTTTACTGGACAGGGGGGGTGGCTACACCTTC.